This T cell receptor (beta chain) was found in a study of cytomegalovirus exposure and HLA in healthy donors. Study results and caveats: Likely technical artifact: a cluster of highly shared sequence variants. It was reported in a later analysis that an Asian-associated ancestry cluster showed fewer N-insertions than the approximately 670-donor mean.

Regarding this clone: The antigen is not known.

The PCR contained 60 Vbeta and 13 Jbeta primers. Method: immunoSEQ multiplex PCR; TCRdb's copy keeps in-frame clones and lacks some. The sample lists 180,000 or so clones, around three quarters seen once, with around 1.9% in the top ten. The TCR comes from a woman aged 25 to 39 in good health and CMV-seropositive. The sample was PBMCs.

The CDR3 DNA sequence: TGCGCCAGCAGCCAATCCAGCGTAGGGGACTCCCCCCTGAATGAGCAGTTCTTC. Translated, it gives CASSQSSVGDSPLNEQFF. The rearrangement joins TRBV4-3 to TRBJ2-1; D is possibly TRBD2 (6 bases). The CDR3 is made up of 18 amino acids. V was cut by 2 bases and J by 7 bases, with 24 bases left in between. Germline V gene lookup returns CDR1 LGHNA and CDR2 YSLEER.